The T cell receptor beta chain described here comes from a study of T cells in Graves' hyperthyroidism and ophthalmopathy. This CDR3 spans 13 amino acids. Between the trimmed V and J ends, which lost 2 bases and 3 bases, there was a span of 7 bases. Germline V gene data show CDR1 as MNHEY and CDR2 as SVGEGT. Many counts were recorded for this clonotype. RNA transcripts served as the template for amplifying TCR beta CDR3 regions. A first-round RT-PCR of the TCR CDR3 used the HTBI primer set. TCRdb processed the multiplex PCR reads anew with MiXCR; each CDR3 protein has one entry. The sample has about 250,000 distinct CDR3 sequences, approximately 25% seen once.

The chain has TRBV6-2 or TRBV6-3 and TRBJ2-5; D is unclear. The sample was blood. The receptor's source is a woman aged 40-49 years with Graves' ophthalmopathy. CDR3 protein: CASSYGVEETQYF. CDR3 in DNA: TGTGCCAGCAGTTACGGGGTTGAAGAGACCCAGTACTTC.